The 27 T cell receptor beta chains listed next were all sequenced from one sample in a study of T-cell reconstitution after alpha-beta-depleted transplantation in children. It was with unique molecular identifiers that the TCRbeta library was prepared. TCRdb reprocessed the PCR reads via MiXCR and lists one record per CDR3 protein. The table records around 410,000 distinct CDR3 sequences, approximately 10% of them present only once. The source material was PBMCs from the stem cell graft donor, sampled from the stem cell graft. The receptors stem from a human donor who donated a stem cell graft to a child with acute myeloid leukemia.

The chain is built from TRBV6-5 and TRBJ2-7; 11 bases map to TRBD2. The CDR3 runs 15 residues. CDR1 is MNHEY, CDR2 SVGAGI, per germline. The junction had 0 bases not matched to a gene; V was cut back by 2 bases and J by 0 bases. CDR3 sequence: CASSYTSGSSYEQYF. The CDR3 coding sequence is TGTGCCAGCAGTTACACTAGCGGGAGCTCCTACGAGCAGTACTTC.

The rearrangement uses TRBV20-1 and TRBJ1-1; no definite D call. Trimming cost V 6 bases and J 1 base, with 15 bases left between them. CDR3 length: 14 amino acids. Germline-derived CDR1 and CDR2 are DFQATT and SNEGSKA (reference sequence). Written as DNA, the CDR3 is TGCAGTGCCCGGGCCGGTGGGTGGAACACTGAAGCTTTCTTT. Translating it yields CSARAGGWNTEAFF.

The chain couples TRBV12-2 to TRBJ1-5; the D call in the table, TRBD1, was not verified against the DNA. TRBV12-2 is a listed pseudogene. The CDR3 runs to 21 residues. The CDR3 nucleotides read TGTGCAAGTCGCTTAGACCGAAGGGGGGGACAGGGGGCGCGGGGCAATCAGCCCCAACATTTT. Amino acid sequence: CASRLDRRGGQGARGNQPQHF.

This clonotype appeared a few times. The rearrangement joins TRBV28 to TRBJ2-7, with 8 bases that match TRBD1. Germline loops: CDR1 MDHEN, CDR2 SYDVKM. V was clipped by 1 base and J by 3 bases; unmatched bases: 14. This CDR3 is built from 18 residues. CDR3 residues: CASSLYPLRTGRNYEQYF. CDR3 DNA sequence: TGTGCCAGCAGTTTATACCCCTTGAGGACAGGGCGTAACTACGAGCAGTACTTC.

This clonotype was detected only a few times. The CDR3 reads CASSPGMGNQPQHF. The DNA of the CDR3 is TGTGCCAGCTCACCAGGAATGGGCAATCAGCCCCAGCATTTT. This sequence joins TRBV18 and TRBJ1-5; D unresolved. The V and J ends lost 2 bases and 2 bases respectively, with 7 bases between them. CDR3 length: 14 amino acids. CDR1 and CDR2 (germline): KGHSH, LQKENI.

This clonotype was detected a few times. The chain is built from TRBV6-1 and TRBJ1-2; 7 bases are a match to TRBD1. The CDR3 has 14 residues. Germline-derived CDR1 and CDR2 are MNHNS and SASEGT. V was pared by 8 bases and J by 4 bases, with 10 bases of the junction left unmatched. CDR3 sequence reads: CASGGGAFGYGYTF. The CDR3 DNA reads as TGTGCCAGCGGAGGGGGCGCATTCGGCTATGGCTACACCTTC.

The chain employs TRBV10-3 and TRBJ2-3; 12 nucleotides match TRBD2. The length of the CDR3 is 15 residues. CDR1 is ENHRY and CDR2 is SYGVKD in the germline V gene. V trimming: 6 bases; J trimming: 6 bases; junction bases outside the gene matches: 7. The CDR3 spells CAISLTSGGADTQYF. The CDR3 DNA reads TGTGCCATCAGCCTGACTAGCGGGGGAGCTGATACGCAGTATTTT.

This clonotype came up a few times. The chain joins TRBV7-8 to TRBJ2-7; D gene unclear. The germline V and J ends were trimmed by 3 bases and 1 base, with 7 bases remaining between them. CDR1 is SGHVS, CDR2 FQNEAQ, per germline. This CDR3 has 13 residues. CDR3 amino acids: CASSFETSYEQYF. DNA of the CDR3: TGTGCCAGCAGCTTTGAGACTTCCTACGAGCAGTACTTC.

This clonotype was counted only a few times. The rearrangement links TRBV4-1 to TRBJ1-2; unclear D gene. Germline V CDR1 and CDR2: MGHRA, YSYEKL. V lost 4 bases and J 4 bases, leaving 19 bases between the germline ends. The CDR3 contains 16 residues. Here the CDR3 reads CASSPSGSTKSYGYTF. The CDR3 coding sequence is TGCGCCAGCAGCCCAAGTGGTTCTACCAAGAGCTATGGCTACACCTTC.

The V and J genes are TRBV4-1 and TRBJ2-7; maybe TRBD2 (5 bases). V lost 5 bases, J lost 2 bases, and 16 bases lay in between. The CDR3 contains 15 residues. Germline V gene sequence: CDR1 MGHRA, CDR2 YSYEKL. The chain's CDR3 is CASSTQEAGPYEQYF. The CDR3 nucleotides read TGCGCCAGCAGCACGCAGGAGGCAGGTCCCTACGAGCAGTACTTC.

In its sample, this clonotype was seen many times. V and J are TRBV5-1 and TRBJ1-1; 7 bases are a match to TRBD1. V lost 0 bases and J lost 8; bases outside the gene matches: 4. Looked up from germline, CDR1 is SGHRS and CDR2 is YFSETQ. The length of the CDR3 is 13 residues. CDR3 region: CASSLAGTEEAFF. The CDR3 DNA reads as TGCGCCAGCAGCTTGGCCGGGACAGAGGAAGCTTTCTTT.

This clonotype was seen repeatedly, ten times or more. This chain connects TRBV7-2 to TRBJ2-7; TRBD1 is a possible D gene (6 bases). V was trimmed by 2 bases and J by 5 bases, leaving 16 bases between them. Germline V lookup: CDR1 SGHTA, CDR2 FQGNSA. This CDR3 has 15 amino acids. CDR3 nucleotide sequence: TGTGCCAGCAGCTTATCTAATAACAGGGCGGACGAGCAGTACTTC. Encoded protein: CASSLSNNRADEQYF.

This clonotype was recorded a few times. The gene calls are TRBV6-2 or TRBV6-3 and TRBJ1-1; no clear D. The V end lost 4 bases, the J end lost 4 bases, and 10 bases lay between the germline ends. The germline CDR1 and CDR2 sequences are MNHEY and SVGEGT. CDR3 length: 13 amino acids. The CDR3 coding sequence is TGTGCCAGCAGTTTTGGAGGACGCACTGAAGCTTTCTTT. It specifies CASSFGGRTEAFF.

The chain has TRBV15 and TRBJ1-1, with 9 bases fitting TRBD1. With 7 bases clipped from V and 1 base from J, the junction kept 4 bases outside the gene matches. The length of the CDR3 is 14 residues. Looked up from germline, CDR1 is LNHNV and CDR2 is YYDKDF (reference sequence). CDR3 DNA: TGTGCCACCAACTCGGGACAGGGGAACACTGAAGCTTTCTTT. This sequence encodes CATNSGQGNTEAFF.

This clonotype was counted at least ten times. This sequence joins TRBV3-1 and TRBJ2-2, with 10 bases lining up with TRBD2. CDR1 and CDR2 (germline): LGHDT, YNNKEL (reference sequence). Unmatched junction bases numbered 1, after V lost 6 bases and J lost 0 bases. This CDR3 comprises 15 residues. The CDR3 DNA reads TGTGCCAGCAGACTAGCGGGATCGAACACCGGGGAGCTGTTTTTT. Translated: CASRLAGSNTGELFF.

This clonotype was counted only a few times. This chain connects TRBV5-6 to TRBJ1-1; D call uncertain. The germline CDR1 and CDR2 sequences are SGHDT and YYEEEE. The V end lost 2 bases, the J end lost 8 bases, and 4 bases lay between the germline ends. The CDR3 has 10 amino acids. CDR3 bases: TGTGCCAGCAGCTTCCGAGAAGCTTTCTTT. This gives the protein CASSFREAFF.

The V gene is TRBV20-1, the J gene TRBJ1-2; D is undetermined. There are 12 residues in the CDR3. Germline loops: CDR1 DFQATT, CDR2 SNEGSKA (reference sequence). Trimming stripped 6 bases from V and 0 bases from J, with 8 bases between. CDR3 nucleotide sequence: TGCAGTGCCCATATCACTAACTATGGCTACACCTTC. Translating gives CSAHITNYGYTF.

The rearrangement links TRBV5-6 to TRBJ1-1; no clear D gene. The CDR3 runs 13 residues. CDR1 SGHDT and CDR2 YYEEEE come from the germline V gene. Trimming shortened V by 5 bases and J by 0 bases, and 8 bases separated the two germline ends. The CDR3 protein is CASRSTVNTEAFF. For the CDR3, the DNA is TGTGCCAGCAGATCGACGGTGAACACTGAAGCTTTCTTT.

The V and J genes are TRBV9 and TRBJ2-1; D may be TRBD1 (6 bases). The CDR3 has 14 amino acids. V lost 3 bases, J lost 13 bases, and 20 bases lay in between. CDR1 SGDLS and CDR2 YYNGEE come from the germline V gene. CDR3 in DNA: TGTGCCAGCAGCGACCGGGACACTTCAAGGCCCCAGTTCTTC. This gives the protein CASSDRDTSRPQFF.

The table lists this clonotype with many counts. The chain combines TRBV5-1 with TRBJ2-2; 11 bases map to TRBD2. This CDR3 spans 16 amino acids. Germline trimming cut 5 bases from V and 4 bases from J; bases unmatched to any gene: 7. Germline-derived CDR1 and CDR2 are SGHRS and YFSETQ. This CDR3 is CASSFTGTSGTGELFF. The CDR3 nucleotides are TGCGCCAGCAGTTTCACCGGGACTAGCGGCACCGGGGAGCTGTTTTTT.

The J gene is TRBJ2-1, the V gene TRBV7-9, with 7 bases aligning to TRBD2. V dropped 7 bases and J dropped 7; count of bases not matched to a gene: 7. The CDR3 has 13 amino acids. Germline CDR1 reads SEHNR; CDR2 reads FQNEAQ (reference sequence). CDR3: CASKGSGGNEQFF. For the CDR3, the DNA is TGTGCCAGCAAGGGGTCGGGGGGTAATGAGCAGTTCTTC.

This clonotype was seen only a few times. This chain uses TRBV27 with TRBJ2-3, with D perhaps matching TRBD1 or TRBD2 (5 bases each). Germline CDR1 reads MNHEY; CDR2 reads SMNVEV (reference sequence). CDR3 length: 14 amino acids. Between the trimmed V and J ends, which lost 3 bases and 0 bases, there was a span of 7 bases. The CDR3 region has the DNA TGTGCCAGCAGTTTTTGGGGGAGCACAGATACGCAGTATTTT. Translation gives CASSFWGSTDTQYF.

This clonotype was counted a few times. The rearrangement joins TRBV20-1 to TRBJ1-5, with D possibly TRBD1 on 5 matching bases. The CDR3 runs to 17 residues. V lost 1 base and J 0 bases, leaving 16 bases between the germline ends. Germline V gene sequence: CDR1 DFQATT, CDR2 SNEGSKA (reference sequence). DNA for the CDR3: TGCAGTGCTAGAGCGGGGCACCTCACCCTTAGCAATCAGCCCCAGCATTTT. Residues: CSARAGHLTLSNQPQHF.

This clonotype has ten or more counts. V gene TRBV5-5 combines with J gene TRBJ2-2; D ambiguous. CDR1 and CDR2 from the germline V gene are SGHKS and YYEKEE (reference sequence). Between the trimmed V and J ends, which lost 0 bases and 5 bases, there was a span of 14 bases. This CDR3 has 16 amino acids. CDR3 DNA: TGTGCCAGCAGCTTGGGTTCGGCCATGGGTACCGGGGAGCTGTTTTTT. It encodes CASSLGSAMGTGELFF.

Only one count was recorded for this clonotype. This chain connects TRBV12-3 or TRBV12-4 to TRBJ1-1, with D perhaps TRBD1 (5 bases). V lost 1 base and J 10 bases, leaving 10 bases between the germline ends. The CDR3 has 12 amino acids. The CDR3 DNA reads TGTGCCAGCAGTTTAGAGGGGCGAGGAGCTTTCTTT. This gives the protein CASSLEGRGAFF.

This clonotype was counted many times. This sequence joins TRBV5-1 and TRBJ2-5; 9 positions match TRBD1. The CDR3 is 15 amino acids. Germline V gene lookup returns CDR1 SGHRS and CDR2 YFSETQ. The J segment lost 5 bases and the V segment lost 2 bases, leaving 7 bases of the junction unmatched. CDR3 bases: TGCGCCAGCAGCTTAACCGGGACAGGGTGGGAGACCCAGTACTTC. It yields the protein CASSLTGTGWETQYF.

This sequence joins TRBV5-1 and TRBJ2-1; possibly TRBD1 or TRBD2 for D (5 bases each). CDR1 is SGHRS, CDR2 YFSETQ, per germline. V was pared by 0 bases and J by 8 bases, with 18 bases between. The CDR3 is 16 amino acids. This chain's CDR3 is CASSLAGDLESDEQFF. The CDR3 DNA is TGCGCCAGCAGCTTGGCTGGGGACCTCGAGAGTGATGAGCAGTTCTTC.